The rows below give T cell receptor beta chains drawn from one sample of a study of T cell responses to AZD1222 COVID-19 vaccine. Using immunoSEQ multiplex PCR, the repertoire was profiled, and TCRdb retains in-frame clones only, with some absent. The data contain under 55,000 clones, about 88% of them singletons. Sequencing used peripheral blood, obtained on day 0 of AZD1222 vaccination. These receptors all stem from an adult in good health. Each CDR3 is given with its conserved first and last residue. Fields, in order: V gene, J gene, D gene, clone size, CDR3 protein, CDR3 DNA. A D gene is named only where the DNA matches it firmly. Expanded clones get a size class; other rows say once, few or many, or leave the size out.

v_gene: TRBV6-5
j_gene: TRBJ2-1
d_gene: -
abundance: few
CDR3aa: CASYRRSVNEQFF
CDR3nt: TGTGCCAGCTACCGGAGGAGTGTAAATGAGCAGTTCTTC

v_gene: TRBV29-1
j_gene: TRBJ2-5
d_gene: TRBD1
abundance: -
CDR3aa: CSVADRGRQETQYF
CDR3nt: TGCAGCGTTGCTGACAGGGGCCGGCAAGAGACCCAGTACTTC

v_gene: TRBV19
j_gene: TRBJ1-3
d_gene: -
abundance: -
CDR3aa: CASNTGSGNTIYF
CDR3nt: TGTGCCAGTAACACCGGCTCTGGAAACACCATATATTTT

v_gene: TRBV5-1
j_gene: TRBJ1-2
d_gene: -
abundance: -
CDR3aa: CASSFFRFGYTF
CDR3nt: TGCGCCAGCAGCTTCTTTAGATTTGGCTACACCTTC

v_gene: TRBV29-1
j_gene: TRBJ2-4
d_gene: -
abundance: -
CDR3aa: CSVEDRRVEAKNIQYF
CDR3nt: TGCAGCGTTGAAGATAGGCGGGTTGAGGCCAAAAACATTCAGTACTTC

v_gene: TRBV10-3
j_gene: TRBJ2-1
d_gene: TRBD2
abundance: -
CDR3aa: CAISESGGGFNEQFF
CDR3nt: TGTGCCATCAGTGAGTCGGGGGGAGGGTTCAATGAGCAGTTCTTC

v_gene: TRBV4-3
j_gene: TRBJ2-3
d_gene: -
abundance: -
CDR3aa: CASSQEIGGGTDTQYF
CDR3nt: TGCGCCAGCAGCCAAGAAATTGGCGGCGGCACAGATACGCAGTATTTT

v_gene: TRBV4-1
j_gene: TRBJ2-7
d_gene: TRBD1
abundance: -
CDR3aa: CASSQQDRGLYEQYF
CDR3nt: TGCGCCAGCAGCCAACAGGACAGGGGGCTCTACGAGCAGTACTTC

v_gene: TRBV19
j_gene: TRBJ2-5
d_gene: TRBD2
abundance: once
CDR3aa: CASSIRTSGGPSQETQYF
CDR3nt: TGTGCCAGTAGTATAAGGACTAGCGGGGGGCCCAGTCAAGAGACCCAGTACTTC

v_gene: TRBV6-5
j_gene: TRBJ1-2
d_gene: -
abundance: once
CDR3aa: CASSSRGGSTYGYTF
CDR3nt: TGTGCCAGCAGCTCACGGGGGGGTTCTACTTATGGCTACACCTTC

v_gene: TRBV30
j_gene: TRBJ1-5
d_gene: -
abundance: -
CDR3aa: CAWSENSNQPQHF
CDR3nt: TGTGCCTGGAGTGAAAATAGCAATCAGCCCCAGCATTTT

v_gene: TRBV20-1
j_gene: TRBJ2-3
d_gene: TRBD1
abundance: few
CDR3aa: CSASGTGGAADTQYF
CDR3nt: TGCAGTGCTAGTGGGACAGGGGGCGCGGCAGATACGCAGTATTTT

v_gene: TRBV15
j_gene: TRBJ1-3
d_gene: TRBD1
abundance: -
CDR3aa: CATRRGTGGIPGNTIYF
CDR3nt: TGTGCCACCAGGAGGGGGACAGGGGGAATACCTGGAAACACCATATATTTT

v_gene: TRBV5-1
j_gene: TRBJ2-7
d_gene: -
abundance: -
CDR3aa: CASSLDFYEQYF
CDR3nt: TGCGCCAGCAGCTTGGACTTTTACGAGCAGTACTTC

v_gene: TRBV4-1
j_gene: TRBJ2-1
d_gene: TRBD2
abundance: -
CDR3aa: CASSQEPTSAYYNEQFF
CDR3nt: TGCGCCAGCAGCCAAGAGCCCACTAGCGCCTACTACAATGAGCAGTTCTTC

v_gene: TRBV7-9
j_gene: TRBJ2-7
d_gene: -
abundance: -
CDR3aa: CASSRGLYEQYF
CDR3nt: TGTGCCAGCAGCCGTGGACTCTACGAGCAGTACTTC

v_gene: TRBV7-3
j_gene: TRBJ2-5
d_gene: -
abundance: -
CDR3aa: CASSLLAGETQYF
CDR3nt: TGTGCCAGCAGCTTATTGGCGGGGGAGACCCAGTACTTC

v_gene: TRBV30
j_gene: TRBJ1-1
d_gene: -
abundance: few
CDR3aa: CAWKPGRAAFF
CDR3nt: TGTGCCTGGAAACCGGGACGGGCAGCTTTCTTT

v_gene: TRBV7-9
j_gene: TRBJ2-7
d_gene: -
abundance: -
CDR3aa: CASSLNPEGEQYF
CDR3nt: TGTGCCAGCAGCCTCAATCCCGAAGGTGAGCAGTACTTC

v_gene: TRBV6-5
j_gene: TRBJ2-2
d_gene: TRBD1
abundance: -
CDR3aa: CASSRQGSRTGELFF
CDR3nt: TGTGCCAGCAGCAGACAGGGATCAAGGACCGGGGAGCTGTTTTTT

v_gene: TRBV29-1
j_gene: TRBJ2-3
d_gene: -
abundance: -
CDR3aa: CSVEISGTDTQYF
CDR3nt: TGCAGCGTTGAAATAAGTGGGACAGATACGCAGTATTTT

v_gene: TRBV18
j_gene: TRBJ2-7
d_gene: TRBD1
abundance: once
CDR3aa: CASSGGDRGYEQYF
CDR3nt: TGTGCCAGCTCGGGGGGGGACAGGGGCTACGAGCAGTACTTC

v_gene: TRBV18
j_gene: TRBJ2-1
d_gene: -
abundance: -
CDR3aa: CASSPDREQFF
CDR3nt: TGTGCCAGCTCACCAGATAGAGAGCAGTTCTTC

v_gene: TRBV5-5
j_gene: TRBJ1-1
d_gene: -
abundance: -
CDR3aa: CASSYRGRWGTEAFF
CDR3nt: TGTGCCAGCAGCTACCGGGGGCGGTGGGGGACTGAAGCTTTCTTT

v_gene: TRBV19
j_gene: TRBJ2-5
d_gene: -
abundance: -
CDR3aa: CASSRGDWQETQYF
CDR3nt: TGTGCCAGTAGTAGGGGGGACTGGCAAGAGACCCAGTACTTC

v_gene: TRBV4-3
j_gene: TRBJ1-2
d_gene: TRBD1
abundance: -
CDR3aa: CASSQDRGPGGYTF
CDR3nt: TGCGCCAGCAGCCAGGACAGGGGTCCAGGTGGCTACACCTTC

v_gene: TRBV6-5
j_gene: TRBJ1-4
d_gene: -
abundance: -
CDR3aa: CASSYPQGTEKLFF
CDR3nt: TGTGCCAGCAGTTACCCACAGGGAACTGAAAAACTGTTTTTT

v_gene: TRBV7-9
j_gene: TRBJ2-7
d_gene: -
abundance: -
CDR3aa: CASSLGQGGPYEQYF
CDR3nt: TGTGCCAGCAGCTTAGGACAGGGAGGTCCCTACGAGCAGTACTTC

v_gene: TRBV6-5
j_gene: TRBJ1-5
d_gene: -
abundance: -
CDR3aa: CASSSRGQPQHF
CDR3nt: TGTGCCAGCAGTTCCCGCGGTCAGCCCCAGCATTTT

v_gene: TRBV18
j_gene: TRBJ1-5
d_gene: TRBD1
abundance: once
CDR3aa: CASSGGRTGLGQPQHF
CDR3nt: TGTGCCAGCTCAGGGGGAAGGACAGGTCTGGGTCAGCCCCAGCATTTT

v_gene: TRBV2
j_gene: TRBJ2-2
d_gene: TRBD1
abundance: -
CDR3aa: CASSARTGDTGELFF
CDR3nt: TGTGCCAGCAGTGCCCGGACAGGGGACACCGGGGAGCTGTTTTTT

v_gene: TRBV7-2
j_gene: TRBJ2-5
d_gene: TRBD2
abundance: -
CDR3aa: CASSSTSGRTRETQYF
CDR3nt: TGTGCCAGCAGCTCCACTAGCGGGAGGACGAGAGAGACCCAGTACTTC

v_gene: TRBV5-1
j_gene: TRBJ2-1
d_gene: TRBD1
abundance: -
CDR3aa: CASSQDRGNYNEQFF
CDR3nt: TGCGCCAGCAGCCAAGACAGGGGAAACTACAATGAGCAGTTCTTC

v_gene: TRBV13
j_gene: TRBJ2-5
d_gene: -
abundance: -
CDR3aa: CASRLLGETQYF
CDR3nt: TGTGCCAGCAGACTTCTTGGAGAGACCCAGTACTTC

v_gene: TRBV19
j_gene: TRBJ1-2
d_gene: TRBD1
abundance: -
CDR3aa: CASSTLNRGEDGYTF
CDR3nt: TGTGCCAGTAGTACACTAAACAGGGGGGAGGACGGCTACACCTTC

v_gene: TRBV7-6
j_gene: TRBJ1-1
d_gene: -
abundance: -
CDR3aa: CASSLGVGGGNTEAFF
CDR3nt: TGTGCCAGCAGCCTGGGGGTAGGAGGGGGGAACACTGAAGCTTTCTTT

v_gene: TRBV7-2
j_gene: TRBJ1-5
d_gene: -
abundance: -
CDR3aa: CASSLEPPGNQPQHF
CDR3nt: TGTGCCAGCAGCTTAGAACCCCCGGGCAATCAGCCCCAGCATTTT

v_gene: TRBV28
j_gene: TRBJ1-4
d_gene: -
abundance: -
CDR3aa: CASSQPLGGEKLFF
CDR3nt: TGTGCCAGCAGTCAACCCCTGGGGGGAGAAAAACTGTTTTTT

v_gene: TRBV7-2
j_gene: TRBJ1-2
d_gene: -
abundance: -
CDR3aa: CASSLAPRARNYGYTF
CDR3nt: TGTGCCAGCAGCTTAGCGCCCAGGGCGCGTAACTATGGCTACACCTTC

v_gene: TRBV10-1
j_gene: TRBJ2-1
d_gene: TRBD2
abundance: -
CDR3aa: CASSDPGTSGSMGNEQFF
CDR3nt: TGCGCCAGCAGTGACCCCGGGACTAGCGGGAGTATGGGCAATGAGCAGTTCTTC

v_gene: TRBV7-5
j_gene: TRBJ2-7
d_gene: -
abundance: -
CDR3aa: CVRSLDSGRTSPEQYF
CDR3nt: TGTGTCAGAAGCTTAGATTCCGGGAGGACTTCCCCCGAGCAGTACTTC

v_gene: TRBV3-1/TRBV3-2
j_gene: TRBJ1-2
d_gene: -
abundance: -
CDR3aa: CASSLHRARDGYTF
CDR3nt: TGTGCCAGCAGCCTGCACAGGGCCCGTGATGGCTACACCTTC

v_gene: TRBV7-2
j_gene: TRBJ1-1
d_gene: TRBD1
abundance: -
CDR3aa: CASSPPLQGGLAEAFF
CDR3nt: TGTGCCAGCAGCCCCCCCCTACAGGGGGGACTCGCTGAAGCTTTCTTT

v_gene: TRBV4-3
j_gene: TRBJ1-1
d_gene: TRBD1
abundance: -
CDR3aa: CASSLLQGQGEAFF
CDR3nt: TGCGCCAGCAGCCTATTACAGGGGCAGGGGGAAGCTTTCTTT

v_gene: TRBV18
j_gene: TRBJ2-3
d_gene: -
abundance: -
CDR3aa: CASSRLRGAVSDTQYF
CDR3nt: TGTGCCAGCTCACGTCTTCGGGGGGCCGTTTCAGATACGCAGTATTTT

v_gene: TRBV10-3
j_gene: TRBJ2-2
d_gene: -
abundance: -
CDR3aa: CAISESGPGGSTGELFF
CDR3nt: TGTGCCATCAGTGAGTCTGGGCCAGGGGGGTCGACCGGGGAGCTGTTTTTT

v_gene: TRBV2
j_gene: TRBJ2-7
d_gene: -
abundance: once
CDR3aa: CASSETQGRSQPEQYF
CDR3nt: TGTGCCAGCAGTGAAACCCAGGGAAGGTCCCAGCCCGAGCAGTACTTC

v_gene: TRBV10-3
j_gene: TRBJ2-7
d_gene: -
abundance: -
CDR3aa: CAIQKGGGEQYF
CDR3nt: TGTGCCATCCAGAAGGGGGGTGGGGAGCAGTACTTC

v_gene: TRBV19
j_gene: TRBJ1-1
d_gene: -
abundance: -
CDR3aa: CASSIGGAEAFF
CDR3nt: TGTGCCAGTAGTATCGGAGGGGCTGAAGCTTTCTTT

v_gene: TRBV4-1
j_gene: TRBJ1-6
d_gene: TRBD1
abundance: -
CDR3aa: CASSHIDRANSPLHF
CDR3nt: TGCGCCAGCAGCCACATTGACAGGGCAAATTCACCCCTCCACTTT

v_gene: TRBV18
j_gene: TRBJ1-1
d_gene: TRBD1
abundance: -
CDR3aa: CASRQGVAEAFF
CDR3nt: TGTGCCAGCCGACAGGGGGTTGCTGAAGCTTTCTTT

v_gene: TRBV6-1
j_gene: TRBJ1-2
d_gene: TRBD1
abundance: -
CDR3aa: CASSKDPMTGATLYGYTF
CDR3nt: TGTGCCAGCAGTAAAGACCCTATGACAGGGGCCACCCTCTATGGCTACACCTTC

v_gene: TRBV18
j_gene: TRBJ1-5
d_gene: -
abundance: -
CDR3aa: CASSPPSGNNQPQHF
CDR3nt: TGTGCCAGCTCACCACCTTCAGGGAACAATCAGCCCCAGCATTTT

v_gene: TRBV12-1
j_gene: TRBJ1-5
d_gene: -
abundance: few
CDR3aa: CASSFVGDRGNQPQHF
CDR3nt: TGTGCCAGCAGCTTTGTTGGGGACAGGGGCAATCAGCCCCAGCATTTT